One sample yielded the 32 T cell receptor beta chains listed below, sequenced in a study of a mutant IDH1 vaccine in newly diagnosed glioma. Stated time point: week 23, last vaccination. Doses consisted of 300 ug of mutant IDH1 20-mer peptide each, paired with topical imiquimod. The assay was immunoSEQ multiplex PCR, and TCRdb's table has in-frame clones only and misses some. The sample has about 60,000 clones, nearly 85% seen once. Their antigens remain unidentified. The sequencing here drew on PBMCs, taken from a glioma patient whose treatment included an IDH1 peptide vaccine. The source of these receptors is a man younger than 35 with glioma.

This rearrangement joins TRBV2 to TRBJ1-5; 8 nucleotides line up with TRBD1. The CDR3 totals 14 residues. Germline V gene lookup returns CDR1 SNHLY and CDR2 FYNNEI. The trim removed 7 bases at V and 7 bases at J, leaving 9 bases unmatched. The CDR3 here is CASTQDRVWQPQHF. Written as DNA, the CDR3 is TGTGCCAGCACCCAGGACAGGGTGTGGCAGCCCCAGCATTTT.

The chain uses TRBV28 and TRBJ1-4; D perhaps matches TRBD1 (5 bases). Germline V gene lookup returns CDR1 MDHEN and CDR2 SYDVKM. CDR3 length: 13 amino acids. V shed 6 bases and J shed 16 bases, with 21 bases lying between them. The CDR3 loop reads CASRCIMDITPFF. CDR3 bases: TGTGCCAGCAGATGTATCATGGACATAACGCCGTTTTTT.

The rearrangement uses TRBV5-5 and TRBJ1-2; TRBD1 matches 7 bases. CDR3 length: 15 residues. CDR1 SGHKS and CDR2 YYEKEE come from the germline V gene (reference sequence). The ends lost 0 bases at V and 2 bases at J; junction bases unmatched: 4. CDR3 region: CASSLVAGGNYGYTF. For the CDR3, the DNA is TGTGCCAGCAGCTTGGTGGCAGGGGGGAACTATGGCTACACCTTC.

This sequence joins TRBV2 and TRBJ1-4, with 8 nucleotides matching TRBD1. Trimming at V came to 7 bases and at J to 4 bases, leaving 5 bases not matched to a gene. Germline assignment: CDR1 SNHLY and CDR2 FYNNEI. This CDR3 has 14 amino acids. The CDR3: CASIKDRVNEKLFF. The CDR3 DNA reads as TGTGCCAGCATTAAGGACAGGGTTAATGAAAAACTGTTTTTT.

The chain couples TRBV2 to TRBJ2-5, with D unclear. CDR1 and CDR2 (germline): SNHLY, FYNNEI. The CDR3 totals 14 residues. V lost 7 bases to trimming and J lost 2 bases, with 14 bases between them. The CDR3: CASKPLGPQETQYF. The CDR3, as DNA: TGTGCCAGCAAGCCCCTAGGACCTCAAGAGACCCAGTACTTC.

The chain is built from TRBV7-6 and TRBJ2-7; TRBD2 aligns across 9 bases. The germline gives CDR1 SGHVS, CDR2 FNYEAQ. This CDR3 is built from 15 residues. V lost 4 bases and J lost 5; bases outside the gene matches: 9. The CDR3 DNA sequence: TGTGCCAGCAGCTCCGATGCGGGAGGGCCCCACGAGCAGTACTTC. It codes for CASSSDAGGPHEQYF.

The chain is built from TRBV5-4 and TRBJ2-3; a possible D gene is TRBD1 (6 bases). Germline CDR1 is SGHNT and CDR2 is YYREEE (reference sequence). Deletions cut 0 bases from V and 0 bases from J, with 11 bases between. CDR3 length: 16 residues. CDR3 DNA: TGTGCCAGCAGCTTGGGGCTTGGACAGAGCACAGATACGCAGTATTTT. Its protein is CASSLGLGQSTDTQYF.

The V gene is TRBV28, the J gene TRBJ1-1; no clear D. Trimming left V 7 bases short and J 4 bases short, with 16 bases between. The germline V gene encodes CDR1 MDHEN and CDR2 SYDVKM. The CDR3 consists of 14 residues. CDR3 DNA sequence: TGTGCCAGCACCCTGCCCGGCCCCGTCACTGAAGCTTTCTTT. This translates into CASTLPGPVTEAFF.

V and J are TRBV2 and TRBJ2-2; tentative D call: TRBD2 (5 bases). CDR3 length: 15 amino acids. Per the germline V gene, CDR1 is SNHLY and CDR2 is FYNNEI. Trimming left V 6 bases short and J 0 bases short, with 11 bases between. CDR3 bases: TGTGCCAGCAGGGTGACTACTACGAACACCGGGGAGCTGTTTTTT. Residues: CASRVTTTNTGELFF.

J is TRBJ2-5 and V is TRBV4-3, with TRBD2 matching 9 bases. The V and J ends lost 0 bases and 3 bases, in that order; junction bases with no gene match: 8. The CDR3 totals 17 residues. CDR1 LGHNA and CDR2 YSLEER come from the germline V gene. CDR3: CASSQERRLAGKETQYF. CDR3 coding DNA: TGCGCCAGCAGCCAAGAACGGCGGCTAGCGGGGAAAGAGACCCAGTACTTC.

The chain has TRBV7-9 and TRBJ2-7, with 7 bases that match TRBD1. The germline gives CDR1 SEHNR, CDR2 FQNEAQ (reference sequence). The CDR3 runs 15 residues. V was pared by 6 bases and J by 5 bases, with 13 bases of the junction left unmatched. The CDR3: CASRFTGAPSDEQYF. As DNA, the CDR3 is TGTGCCAGCAGATTCACAGGGGCCCCATCGGACGAGCAGTACTTC. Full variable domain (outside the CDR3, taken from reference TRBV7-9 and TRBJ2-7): DTGVSQNPRHKITKRGQNVTFRCDPISEHNRLYWYRQTLGQGPEFLTYFQNEAQLEKSRLLSDRFSAERPKGSFSTLEIQRTEQGDSAMYLCASRFTGAPSDEQYFGPGTRLTVT.

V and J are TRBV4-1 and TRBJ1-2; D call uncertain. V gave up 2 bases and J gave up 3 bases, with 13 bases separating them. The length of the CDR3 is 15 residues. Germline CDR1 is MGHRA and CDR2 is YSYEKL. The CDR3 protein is CASSQTAAAHYGYTF. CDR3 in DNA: TGCGCCAGCAGCCAAACCGCGGCAGCCCACTATGGCTACACCTTC.

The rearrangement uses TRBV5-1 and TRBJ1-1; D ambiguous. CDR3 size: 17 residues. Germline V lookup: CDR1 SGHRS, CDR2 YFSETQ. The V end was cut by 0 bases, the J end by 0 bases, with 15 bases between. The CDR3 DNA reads TGCGCCAGCAGCTTGGATATGGACTCCATCATGAACACTGAAGCTTTCTTT. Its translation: CASSLDMDSIMNTEAFF. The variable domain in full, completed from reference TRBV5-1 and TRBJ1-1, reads KAGVTQTPRYLIKTRGQQVTLSCSPISGHRSVSWYQQTPGQGLQFLFEYFSETQRNKGNFPGRFSGRQFSNSRSEMNVSTLELGDSALYLCASSLDMDSIMNTEAFFGQGTRLTVV.

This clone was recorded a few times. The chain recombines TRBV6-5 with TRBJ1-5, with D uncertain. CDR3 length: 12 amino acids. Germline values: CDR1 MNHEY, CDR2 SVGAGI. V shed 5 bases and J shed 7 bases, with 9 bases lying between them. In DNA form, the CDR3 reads TGTGCCAGCAGTACGCCGGGGCAGCCCCAGCATTTT. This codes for CASSTPGQPQHF.

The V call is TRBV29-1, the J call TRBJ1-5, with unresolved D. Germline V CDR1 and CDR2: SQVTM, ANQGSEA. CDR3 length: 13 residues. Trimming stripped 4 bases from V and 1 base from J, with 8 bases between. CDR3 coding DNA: TGCAGCGTTGTGTGGGGAAGCAATCAGCCCCAGCATTTT. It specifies CSVVWGSNQPQHF.

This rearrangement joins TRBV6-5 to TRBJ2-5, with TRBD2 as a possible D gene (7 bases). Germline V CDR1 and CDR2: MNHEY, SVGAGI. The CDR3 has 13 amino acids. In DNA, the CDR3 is TGTGGGCCCATGAGGGGGGGCGGGGAGACCCAGTACTTC. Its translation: CGPMRGGGETQYF.

Here the CDR3 reads CASSRTQGSNQPQHF. As DNA, the CDR3 is TGTGCCAGCAGTAGGACCCAGGGGAGCAATCAGCCCCAGCATTTT. The chain couples TRBV28 to TRBJ1-5, with a possible D match to TRBD1 (6 bases). Trimming pared 5 bases from V and 1 base from J, leaving 12 bases between. In germline, CDR1 is MDHEN, CDR2 SYDVKM. The CDR3 extends over 15 amino acids.

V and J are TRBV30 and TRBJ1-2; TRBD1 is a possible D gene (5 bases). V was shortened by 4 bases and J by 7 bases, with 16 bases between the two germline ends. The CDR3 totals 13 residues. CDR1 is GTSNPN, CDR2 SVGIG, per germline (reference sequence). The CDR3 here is CAWMGVGAPGYTF. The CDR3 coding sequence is TGTGCCTGGATGGGGGTTGGGGCTCCTGGCTACACCTTC.

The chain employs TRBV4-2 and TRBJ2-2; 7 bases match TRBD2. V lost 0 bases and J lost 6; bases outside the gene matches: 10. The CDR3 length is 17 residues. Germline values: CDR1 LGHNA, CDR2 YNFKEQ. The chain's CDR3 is CASSQDRWREFAGELFF. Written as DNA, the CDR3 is TGTGCCAGCAGCCAAGATAGGTGGCGGGAGTTTGCCGGGGAGCTGTTTTTT.

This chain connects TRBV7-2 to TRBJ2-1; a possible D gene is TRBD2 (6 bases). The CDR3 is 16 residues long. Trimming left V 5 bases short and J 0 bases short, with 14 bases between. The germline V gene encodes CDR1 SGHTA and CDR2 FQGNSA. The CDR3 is CASSPQAGSSYNEQFF. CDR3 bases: TGTGCCAGCAGCCCGCAAGCCGGGAGCTCCTACAATGAGCAGTTCTTC.

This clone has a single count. The CDR3, as DNA: TGTGCCAGCAGGGCCGGACAGCTCAATCAGCCCCAGCATTTT. Protein: CASRAGQLNQPQHF. The chain carries TRBV27 and TRBJ1-5; TRBD1 might be the D (6 bases). The CDR3 is made up of 14 amino acids. Trimming stripped 6 bases from V and 3 bases from J, with 12 bases between. CDR1 MNHEY and CDR2 SMNVEV come from the germline V gene (reference sequence).

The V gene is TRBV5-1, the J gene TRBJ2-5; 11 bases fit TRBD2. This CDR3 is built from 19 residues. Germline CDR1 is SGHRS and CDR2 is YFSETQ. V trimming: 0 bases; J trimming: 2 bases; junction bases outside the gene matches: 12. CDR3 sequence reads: CASSLAPFASGGQQETQYF. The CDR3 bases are TGCGCCAGCAGCTTGGCCCCCTTCGCTAGCGGGGGGCAACAAGAGACCCAGTACTTC.

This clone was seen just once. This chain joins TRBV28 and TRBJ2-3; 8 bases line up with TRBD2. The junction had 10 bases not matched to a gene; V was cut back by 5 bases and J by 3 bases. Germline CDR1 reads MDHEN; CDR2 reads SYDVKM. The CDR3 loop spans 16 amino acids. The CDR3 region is CASSKGSGSRTDTQYF. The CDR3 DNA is TGTGCCAGCAGTAAGGGGAGCGGGAGTAGAACAGATACGCAGTATTTT.

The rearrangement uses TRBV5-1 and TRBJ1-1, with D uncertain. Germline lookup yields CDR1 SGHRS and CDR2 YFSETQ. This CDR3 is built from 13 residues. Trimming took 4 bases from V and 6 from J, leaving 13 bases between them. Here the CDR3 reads CASSLVTGSEAFF. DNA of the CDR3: TGCGCCAGCAGCCTTGTTACGGGATCTGAAGCTTTCTTT.

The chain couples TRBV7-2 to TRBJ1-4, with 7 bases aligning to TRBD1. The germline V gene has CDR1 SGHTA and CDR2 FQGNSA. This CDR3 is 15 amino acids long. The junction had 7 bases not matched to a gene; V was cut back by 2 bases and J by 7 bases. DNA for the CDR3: TGTGCCAGCAGCTTAAGTCAGGGGGGGAGTGAAAAACTGTTTTTT. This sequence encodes CASSLSQGGSEKLFF.

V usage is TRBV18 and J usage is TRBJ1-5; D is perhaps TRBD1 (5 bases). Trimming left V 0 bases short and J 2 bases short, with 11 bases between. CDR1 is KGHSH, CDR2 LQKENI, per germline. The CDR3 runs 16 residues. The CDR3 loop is CASSPPLQAGNQPQHF. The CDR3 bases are TGTGCCAGCTCACCACCTTTACAGGCGGGCAATCAGCCCCAGCATTTT. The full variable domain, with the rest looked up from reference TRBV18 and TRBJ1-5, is NAGVMQNPRHLVRRRGQEARLRCSPMKGHSHVYWYRQLPEEGLKFMVYLQKENIIDESGMPKERFSAEFPKEGPSILRIQQVVRGDSAAYFCASSPPLQAGNQPQHFGDGTRLSIL.

Here the CDR3 reads CASSLVDSGERNTEAFF. The CDR3 DNA is TGTGCCAGCAGCTTAGTTGACTCAGGGGAAAGGAACACTGAAGCTTTCTTT. This chain links TRBV7-9 with TRBJ1-1; tentatively, D is TRBD1 (6 bases). Trimming shortened V by 1 base and J by 1 base, and 16 bases separated the two germline ends. Germline lookup yields CDR1 SEHNR and CDR2 FQNEAQ (reference sequence). This CDR3 contains 17 residues.

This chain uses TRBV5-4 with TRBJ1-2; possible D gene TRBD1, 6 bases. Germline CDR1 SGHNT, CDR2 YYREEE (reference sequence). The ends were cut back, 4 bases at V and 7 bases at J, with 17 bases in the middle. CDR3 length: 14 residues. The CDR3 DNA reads TGTGCCAGCAGCCAAGGGGGGGGGACGGGTGGCTACACCTTC. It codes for CASSQGGGTGGYTF. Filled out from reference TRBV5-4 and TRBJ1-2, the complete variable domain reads ETGVTQSPTHLIKTRGQQVTLRCSSQSGHNTVSWYQQALGQGPQFIFQYYREEENGRGNFPPRFSGLQFPNYSSELNVNALELDDSALYLCASSQGGGTGGYTFGSGTRLTVV.

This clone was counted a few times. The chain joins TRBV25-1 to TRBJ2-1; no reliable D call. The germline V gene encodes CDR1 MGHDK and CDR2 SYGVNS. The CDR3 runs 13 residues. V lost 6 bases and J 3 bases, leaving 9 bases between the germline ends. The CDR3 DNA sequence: TGTGCCAGCAGGTTGGACGGCTACAATGAGCAGTTCTTC. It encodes CASRLDGYNEQFF.

The CDR3 bases are TGTGCCAGTAGTATCGACAGGGGGCGACGCACTGAAGCTTTCTTT. Protein sequence: CASSIDRGRRTEAFF. The gene calls are TRBV19 and TRBJ1-1, with TRBD1 matching over 10 bases. CDR1 is LNHDA and CDR2 is SQIVND in the germline V gene (reference sequence). V was clipped by 3 bases and J by 4 bases; unmatched bases: 5. The CDR3 runs 15 residues.

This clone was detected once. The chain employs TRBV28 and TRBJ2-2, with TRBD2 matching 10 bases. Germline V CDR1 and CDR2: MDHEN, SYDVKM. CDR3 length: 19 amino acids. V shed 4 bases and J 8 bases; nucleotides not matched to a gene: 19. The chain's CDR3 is CASSSPLGAGGPGGGELFF. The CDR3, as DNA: TGTGCCAGCAGTTCCCCCTTGGGAGCGGGAGGGCCCGGAGGAGGGGAGCTGTTTTTT.

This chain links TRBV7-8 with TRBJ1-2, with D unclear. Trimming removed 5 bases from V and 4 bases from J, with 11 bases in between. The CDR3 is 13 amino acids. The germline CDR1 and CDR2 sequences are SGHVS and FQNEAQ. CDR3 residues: CASSPADLYGYTF. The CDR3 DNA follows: TGTGCCAGCAGCCCAGCCGACCTCTATGGCTACACCTTC.